These 17 T cell receptor beta chains were all obtained from the same sample, sequenced in a study of blood T cell repertoires in COVID-19. Repertoires were generated with immunoSEQ multiplex PCR, while TCRdb's copy carries only in-frame clones and drops some. The sample carries more than 110,000 clones, under 90% recorded once. The sequenced material came from peripheral blood. The receptors derive from a human donor in a cohort sampled during active COVID-19.

The V gene is TRBV5-4, the J gene TRBJ2-1; 11 bases map to TRBD2. Trimming removed 4 bases from V and 0 bases from J; junction bases left unmatched: 9. Per germline, CDR1 SGHNT and CDR2 YYREEE (reference sequence). The CDR3 is 18 residues long. The CDR3 loop is CASSGGTSGSSSYNEQFF. Here the CDR3 DNA reads TGTGCCAGCAGCGGCGGGACTAGCGGTTCTTCCTCCTACAATGAGCAGTTCTTC.

The chain employs TRBV12-3 or TRBV12-4 and TRBJ2-1; 8 nucleotides line up with TRBD2. The CDR3 runs 13 residues. The V and J ends lost 6 bases and 9 bases, in that order; junction bases with no gene match: 7. DNA of the CDR3: TGTGCCAGCAGGTTATCGGGGGGGAGTGAGCAGTTCTTC. Translating gives CASRLSGGSEQFF.

CDR3 sequence (DNA): TGTGCCAGCAGCTTCAAAGGGGCTTCCTCCTACGAGCAGTACGTC. Its translation is CASSFKGASSYEQYV. The gene calls are TRBV11-3 and TRBJ2-7, with a possible D match to TRBD1 (5 bases). V was clipped by 3 bases and J by 0 bases, with 12 bases between them. CDR3 size: 15 residues. Germline values: CDR1 SGHNT, CDR2 YENEEA.

The V and J genes are TRBV19 and TRBJ2-5; 7 positions agree with TRBD1. After removal of 6 bases from V and 0 bases from J, the junction contained 4 bases not matched to a gene. There are 14 residues in the CDR3. Germline V CDR1 and CDR2: LNHDA, SQIVND (reference sequence). CDR3 DNA: TGTGCCAGTAGACTGACAGGGAACCAAGAGACCCAGTACTTC. This translates into CASRLTGNQETQYF. The variable domain in full, with the rest retrieved from reference TRBV19 and TRBJ2-5, is DGGITQSPKYLFRKEGQNVTLSCEQNLNHDAMYWYRQDPGQGLRLIYYSQIVNDFQKGDIAEGYSVSREKKESFPLTVTSAQKNPTAFYLCASRLTGNQETQYFGPGTRLLVL.

The V call is TRBV7-3, the J call TRBJ2-7; 9 nucleotides match TRBD2. The CDR3 covers 15 residues. The germline V gene encodes CDR1 SGHTA and CDR2 FQGTGA. With V trimmed by 2 bases and J by 7 bases, 9 bases remained unmatched. CDR3 in DNA: TGTGCCAGCAGCTTAGACGGGCTAGCGGGGAGGGAGCAGTACGTC. Protein product: CASSLDGLAGREQYV.

This clone was detected only a few times. This sequence joins TRBV27 and TRBJ1-6; D remains ambiguous. The CDR3 contains 14 residues. V was clipped by 8 bases and J by 8 bases, with 16 bases between them. Germline CDR1 reads MNHEY; CDR2 reads SMNVEV (reference sequence). The CDR3 DNA reads as TGTGCCAGCCGACTTACCCACGGTGATTCACCCCTCCACTTT. This translates into CASRLTHGDSPLHF.

V gene TRBV19 combines with J gene TRBJ2-3; 11 bases match TRBD2. The V gene's germline CDR1 is LNHDA and CDR2 SQIVND (reference sequence). The CDR3 runs 15 residues. With V trimmed by 5 bases and J by 7 bases, 8 bases remained unmatched. CDR3 nucleotide sequence: TGTGCCAGTAGTGCACAACTAGCGGGAGCACATACGCAGTATTTT. Protein sequence: CASSAQLAGAHTQYF.

This clone was seen a few times. The rearrangement joins TRBV7-2 to TRBJ2-2, with 11 nucleotides matching TRBD2. The ends lost 6 bases at V and 4 bases at J; junction bases unmatched: 10. Germline-derived CDR1 and CDR2 are SGHTA and FQGNSA. This CDR3 is built from 17 residues. CDR3 sequence: CASSLRTSGRTTGELFF. CDR3 coding DNA: TGTGCCAGCAGTCTCCGTACTAGCGGGAGAACCACCGGGGAGCTGTTTTTT.

The chain combines TRBV5-6 with TRBJ1-6; D ambiguous. Per the germline V gene, CDR1 is SGHDT and CDR2 is YYEEEE. CDR3 size: 14 residues. Trimming stripped 4 bases from V and 9 bases from J, with 14 bases between. As DNA, the CDR3 is TGTGCCAGCAGCAACCACAATCTTGGTTCACCCCTCCACTTT. Its protein is CASSNHNLGSPLHF.

The rearrangement uses TRBV7-2 and TRBJ2-1; 9 bases align to TRBD1. The germline gives CDR1 SGHTA, CDR2 FQGNSA. Losses at the gene ends were 4 bases for V and 4 bases for J; bases not matched to a gene: 5. The length of the CDR3 is 15 residues. The CDR3 reads CASSSSGTGYNEQFF. In DNA, the CDR3 is TGTGCCAGCAGCTCGTCCGGGACAGGGTACAATGAGCAGTTCTTC.

CDR3 in DNA: TGTGCCAGCAGCTTCCGGGAGGGCCCCGCAGATACGCAGTATTTT. It translates to CASSFREGPADTQYF. This chain joins TRBV7-2 and TRBJ2-3, with 8 bases aligning to TRBD2. Germline CDR1 SGHTA, CDR2 FQGNSA. The length of the CDR3 is 15 residues. The V and J ends lost 3 bases and 4 bases, in that order; junction bases with no gene match: 6.

In DNA, the CDR3 is TGTGCCAGCAGCAGCCGACTGCGGGAAAGGGGAGGCACCGGGGAGCTGTTTTTT. Translation gives CASSSRLRERGGTGELFF. V gene TRBV11-2 combines with J gene TRBJ2-2, with a weak D call TRBD2 (6 bases). With 5 bases removed from V and 4 bases from J, the gap between germline ends came to 23 bases. The CDR3 covers 18 residues. Germline V gives CDR1 SGHAT, CDR2 FQNNGV.

J is TRBJ2-3 and V is TRBV10-2; D ambiguous. CDR3 length: 11 residues. The V end was cut by 4 bases, the J end by 5 bases, with 4 bases between. Germline loops: CDR1 WSHSY, CDR2 SAAADI. DNA of the CDR3: TGCGCCAGCAGTGTGAGAGATACGCAGTATTTT. Its protein product is CASSVRDTQYF.

CDR3 coding DNA: TGTGCCAGCAGTTACTCGGACACCGCCTACGAGCAGTACTTC. This encodes CASSYSDTAYEQYF. The rearrangement joins TRBV6-2 or TRBV6-3 to TRBJ2-7; tentative D call: TRBD1 (5 bases). The germline gives CDR1 MNHEY, CDR2 SVGEGT. V lost 0 bases to trimming and J lost 2 bases, with 8 bases between them. CDR3 length: 14 amino acids.

V and J are TRBV4-1 and TRBJ1-3; the D gene is possibly TRBD1 (5 bases). Germline values: CDR1 MGHRA, CDR2 YSYEKL. V was clipped by 0 bases and J by 7 bases, with 16 bases between them. The CDR3 loop spans 16 amino acids. Written as DNA, the CDR3 is TGCGCCAGCAGCCAAGATATAAGGGGTCCAACCAACACCATATATTTT. It codes for CASSQDIRGPTNTIYF.

The gene calls are TRBV5-6 and TRBJ2-1; 10 bases agree with TRBD1. This CDR3 is built from 17 residues. J gave up 6 bases and V 4 bases, and 13 bases lay outside the gene matches. CDR1 and CDR2 (germline): SGHDT, YYEEEE. In DNA form, the CDR3 reads TGTGCCAGCAGCCGTCCCGGGACAGGGGCGGCGAGCAATGAGCAGTTCTTC. This encodes CASSRPGTGAASNEQFF.

The gene calls are TRBV11-3 and TRBJ2-1; D remains unclear. Germline CDR1 and CDR2: SGHNT and YENEEA. The CDR3 totals 14 residues. The V and J ends lost 1 base and 8 bases respectively, with 12 bases between them. The CDR3 here is CASSLVLGEDEQFF. For the CDR3, the DNA is TGTGCCAGCAGCTTAGTCCTAGGTGAGGATGAGCAGTTCTTC.